Listed below are T cell receptor beta chains from one sample, sequenced in a study of T-cell reconstitution after alpha-beta-depleted transplantation in children. Each CDR3 protein gets one entry after TCRdb re-called the PCR reads with MiXCR. The sample shows 97,000 or so distinct CDR3 sequences, roughly 7.6% of them seen only once. The sample here was PBMCs, taken before TCRalphabeta/CD19-depleted stem cell transplant. The receptor set was obtained from a boy between 2 and 10 years old with acute lymphoblastic leukemia, due to receive a stem cell transplant. The conserved cysteine and the conserved F or W are not part of the CDR3 here.

V: TRBV24-1
CDR3: ATSDSDRGINQPQH

V: TRBV6-1
CDR3: ASSPEGQRKTQY

V: TRBV28
CDR3: ASSLSPEYGYT

V: TRBV4-2
CDR3: ASSQGGEETQY

V: TRBV19
CDR3: ASSIETGDEQY

V: TRBV3-1
CDR3: ASSQEGVRQETQY

V: TRBV5-1
CDR3: ASSSRDREGHSPYEQY

V: TRBV20-1
CDR3: SARGLFRGGAETQY

V: TRBV11-2
CDR3: ASSSGQFNQPQH

V: TRBV20-1
CDR3: SARQGGANVLT

V: TRBV5-1
CDR3: ASSPAAENTGELF

V: TRBV3-1
CDR3: ASGDNSYNSPLH

V: TRBV5-1
CDR3: ASSHGLAGGYYEQY

V: TRBV2
CDR3: AGVTNRGTDTQY

V: TRBV10-3
CDR3: AINAPGAGGANVLT

V: TRBV7-2
CDR3: ASSTSLTGELF

V: TRBV6-1
CDR3: ASSETPDSGNSPLH

V: TRBV5-1
CDR3: ASSFDHWPNDEQY

V: TRBV2
CDR3: ASSHPGTRTRNEQF

V: TRBV3-1
CDR3: ASSPVAGGTGEQY

V: TRBV5-8
CDR3: ASSSRGYSNNEQF

V: TRBV12-3/TRBV12-4
CDR3: ASSSDRGDEKLF

V: TRBV20-1
CDR3: SARPLAGGHDYEQY

V: TRBV4-3
CDR3: ASSQAGGASYEQY

V: TRBV3-1
CDR3: ATSQDNSGRWTGELF

V: TRBV5-1
CDR3: ASSLEEGHGEKLF

V: TRBV7-2
CDR3: ASSLGGAGWDTGELF

V: TRBV6-2/TRBV6-3
CDR3: ASSYAVGSPVEIYEQY

V: TRBV5-6
CDR3: ASSSAGMGYGYT

V: TRBV7-2
CDR3: ASSQAPGYNEQF

V: TRBV27
CDR3: ASSLDREKLF